This TCR beta chain stems from a study of control samples from healthy donors and cancer patients. Sequenced by immunoSEQ multiplex PCR; TCRdb stores in-frame clones only, minus some. The sample consists of under 300,000 clones, over 75% of them appearing once. The V segment lost 4 bases and the J segment 5 bases; nucleotides outside the gene matches: 15. The CDR3 spans 17 residues. The clonotype was recovered from a woman aged 60-75 years with lung cancer. The sequenced sample was PBMCs. This chain links TRBV23-1 with TRBJ1-1; TRBD1 aligns across 8 bases. TRBV23-1 is placed among ORFs of uncertain function. DNA of the CDR3: TGCGCCAGCAGTCGAAGCGTTCAGGGGGCATTCGGTACTGAAGCTTTCTTT. It encodes CASSRSVQGAFGTEAFF.